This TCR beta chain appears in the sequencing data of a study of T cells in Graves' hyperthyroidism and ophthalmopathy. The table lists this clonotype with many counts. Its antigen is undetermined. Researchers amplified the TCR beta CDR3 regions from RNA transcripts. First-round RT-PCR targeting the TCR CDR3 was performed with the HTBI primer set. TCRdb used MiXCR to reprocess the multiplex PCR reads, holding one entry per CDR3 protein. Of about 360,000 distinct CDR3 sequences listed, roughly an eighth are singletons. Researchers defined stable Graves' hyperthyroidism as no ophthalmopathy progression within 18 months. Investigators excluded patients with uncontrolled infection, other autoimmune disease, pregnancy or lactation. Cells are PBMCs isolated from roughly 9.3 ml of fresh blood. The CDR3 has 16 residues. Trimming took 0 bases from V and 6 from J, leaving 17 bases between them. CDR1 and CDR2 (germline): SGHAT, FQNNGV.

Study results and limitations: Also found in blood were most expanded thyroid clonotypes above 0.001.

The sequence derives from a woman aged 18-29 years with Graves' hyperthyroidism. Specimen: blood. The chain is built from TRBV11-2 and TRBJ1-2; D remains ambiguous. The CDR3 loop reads CASSLDLARPAHGYTF. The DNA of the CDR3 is TGTGCCAGCAGCTTAGATCTTGCGAGGCCCGCGCATGGCTACACCTTC.